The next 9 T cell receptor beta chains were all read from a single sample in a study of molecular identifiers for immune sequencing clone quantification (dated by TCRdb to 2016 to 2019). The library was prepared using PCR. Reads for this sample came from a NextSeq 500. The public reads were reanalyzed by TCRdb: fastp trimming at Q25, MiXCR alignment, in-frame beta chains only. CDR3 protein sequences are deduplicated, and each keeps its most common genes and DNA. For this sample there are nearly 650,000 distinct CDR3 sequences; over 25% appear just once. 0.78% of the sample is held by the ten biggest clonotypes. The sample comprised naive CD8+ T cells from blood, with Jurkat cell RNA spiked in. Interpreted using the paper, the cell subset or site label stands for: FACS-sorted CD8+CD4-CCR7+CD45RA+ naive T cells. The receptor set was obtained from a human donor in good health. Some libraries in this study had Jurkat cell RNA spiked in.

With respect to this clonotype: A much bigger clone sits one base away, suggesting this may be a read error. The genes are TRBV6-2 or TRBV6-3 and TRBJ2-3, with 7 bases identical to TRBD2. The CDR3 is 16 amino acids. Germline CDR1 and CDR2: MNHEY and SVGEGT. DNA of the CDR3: TGTGCCAGCAGTGGACTCGAGCGGGATAGCACAGATGCGCAGTATTTT. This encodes CASSGLERDSTDAQYF.

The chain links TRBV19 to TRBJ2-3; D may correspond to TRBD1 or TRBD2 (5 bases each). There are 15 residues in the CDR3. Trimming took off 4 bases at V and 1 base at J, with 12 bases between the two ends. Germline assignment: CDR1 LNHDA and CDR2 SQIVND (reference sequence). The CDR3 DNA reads TGTGCCAGTAGTACCGGGACGATCCGCACAGATACGCAGTATTTT. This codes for CASSTGTIRTDTQYF. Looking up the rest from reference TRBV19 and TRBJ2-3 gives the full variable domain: DGGITQSPKYLFRKEGQNVTLSCEQNLNHDAMYWYRQDPGQGLRLIYYSQIVNDFQKGDIAEGYSVSREKKESFPLTVTSAQKNPTAFYLCASSTGTIRTDTQYFGPGTRLTVL.

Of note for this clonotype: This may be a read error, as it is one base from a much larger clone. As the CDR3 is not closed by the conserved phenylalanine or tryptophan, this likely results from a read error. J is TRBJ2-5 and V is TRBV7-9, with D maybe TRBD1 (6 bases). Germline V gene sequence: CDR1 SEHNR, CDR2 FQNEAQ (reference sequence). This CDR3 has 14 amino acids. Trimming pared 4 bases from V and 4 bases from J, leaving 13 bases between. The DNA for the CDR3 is TGTGCCAGCAGCTGGTACAGGGAAGGAGAGACCCAGTACTTG. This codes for CASSWYREGETQYL.

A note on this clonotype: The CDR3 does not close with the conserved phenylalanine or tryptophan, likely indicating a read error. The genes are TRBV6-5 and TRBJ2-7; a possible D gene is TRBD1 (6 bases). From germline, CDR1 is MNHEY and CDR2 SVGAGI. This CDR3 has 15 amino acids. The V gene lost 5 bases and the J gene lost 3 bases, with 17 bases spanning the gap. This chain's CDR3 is CASSPGTSGSYEQYL. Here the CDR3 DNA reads TGTGCCAGCAGTCCCGGGACATCAGGGAGCTACGAGCAGTACCTC.

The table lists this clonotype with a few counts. The CDR3 DNA reads TGTGCCAGCAGCGCTACCGGGACTAGCGGGAGGGGTGAGACCCAGTACTTC. Protein: CASSATGTSGRGETQYF. The rearrangement joins TRBV9 to TRBJ2-5; 16 nucleotides agree with TRBD2. The germline gives CDR1 SGDLS, CDR2 YYNGEE. The CDR3 totals 17 residues. Trimming cost V 3 bases and J 5 bases; bases outside gene matches: 7. Full variable domain (outside the CDR3, taken from reference TRBV9 and TRBJ2-5): DSGVTQTPKHLITATGQRVTLRCSPRSGDLSVYWYQQSLDQGLQFLIQYYNGEERAKGNILERFSAQQFPDLHSELNLSSLELGDSALYFCASSATGTSGRGETQYFGPGTRLLVL.

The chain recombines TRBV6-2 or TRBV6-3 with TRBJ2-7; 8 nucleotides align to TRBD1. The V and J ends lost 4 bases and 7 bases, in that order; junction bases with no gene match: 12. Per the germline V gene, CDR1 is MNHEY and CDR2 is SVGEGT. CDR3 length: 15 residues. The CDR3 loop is CASSWLWTGRKEQYF. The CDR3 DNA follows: TGTGCCAGCAGTTGGCTATGGACAGGGAGGAAAGAGCAGTACTTC.

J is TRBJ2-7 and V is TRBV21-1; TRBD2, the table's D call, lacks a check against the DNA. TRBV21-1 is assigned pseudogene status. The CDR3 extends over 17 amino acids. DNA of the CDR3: TGTGCCAGCAGCAAATCTAAGACTAGCGGGAGACGGTACGAGCAGTACTTC. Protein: CASSKSKTSGRRYEQYF.

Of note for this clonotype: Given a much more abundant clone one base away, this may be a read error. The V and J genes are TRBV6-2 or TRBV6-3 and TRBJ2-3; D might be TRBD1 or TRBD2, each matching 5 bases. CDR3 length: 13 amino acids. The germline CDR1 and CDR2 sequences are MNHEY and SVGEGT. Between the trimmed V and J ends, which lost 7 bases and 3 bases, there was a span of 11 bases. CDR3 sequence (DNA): TGTGCCAGCACTGACTGGGGGACAGATACGCAGTATTTT. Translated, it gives CASTDWGTDTQYF.

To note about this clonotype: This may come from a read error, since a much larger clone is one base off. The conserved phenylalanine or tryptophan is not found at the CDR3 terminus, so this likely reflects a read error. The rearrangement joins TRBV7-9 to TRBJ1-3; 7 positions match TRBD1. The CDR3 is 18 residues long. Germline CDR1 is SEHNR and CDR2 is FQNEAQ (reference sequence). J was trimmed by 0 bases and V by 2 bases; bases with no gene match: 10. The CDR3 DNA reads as TGTGCCAGCAGCTTACCGTTACGATGGGACAGCTCTGGAAACACCATATATTTA. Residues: CASSLPLRWDSSGNTIYL.